This passage covers 30 T cell receptor beta chains from one sample sequenced in a study of T cell responses to AZD1222 COVID-19 vaccine. This table comes from immunoSEQ multiplex PCR, and its TCRdb copy is limited to in-frame clones, with some not included. The sample has 150,000 to 200,000 clones, roughly 94% seen once; the top ten hold approximately 4.8%. The material sequenced was peripheral blood, taken 28 days after the second AZD1222 dose. The receptors shown here come from an adult who received the AZD1222 COVID-19 vaccine.

This clone was found once. The chain combines TRBV5-6 with TRBJ2-3; 11 positions agree with TRBD2. The trim removed 0 bases at V and 5 bases at J, leaving 5 bases unmatched. This CDR3 is 16 amino acids long. Germline values: CDR1 SGHDT, CDR2 YYEEEE. The CDR3 bases are TGTGCCAGCAGCTTGGCCTCTCTAGCGGGGGGAGATACGCAGTATTTT. Its translation: CASSLASLAGGDTQYF.

The V call is TRBV10-3, the J call TRBJ2-3, with 11 bases aligning to TRBD2. Germline values: CDR1 ENHRY, CDR2 SYGVKD. CDR3 length: 13 amino acids. With V trimmed by 8 bases and J by 5 bases, 3 bases remained unmatched. In DNA, the CDR3 is TGTGCCATCGGAGGACTAGCGGGAGATACGCAGTATTTT. Protein sequence: CAIGGLAGDTQYF.

V and J are TRBV7-8 and TRBJ2-5; D is ambiguous. Germline values: CDR1 SGHVS, CDR2 FQNEAQ. Trimming took off 1 base at V and 2 bases at J, with 8 bases between the two ends. The CDR3 is made up of 14 amino acids. CDR3 nucleotides: TGTGCCAGCAGCTTAGGGTGGATTCAAGAGACCCAGTACTTC. Translation gives CASSLGWIQETQYF.

The chain carries TRBV13 and TRBJ2-1, with 7 bases identical to TRBD1. Unmatched junction bases numbered 7, after V lost 4 bases and J lost 4 bases. The germline V gene has CDR1 PRHDT and CDR2 FYEKMQ (reference sequence). The CDR3 sequence is 15 residues long. CDR3 nucleotide sequence: TGTGCCAGCAGCTATTCTGGGACAGTTTACAATGAGCAGTTCTTC. This codes for CASSYSGTVYNEQFF.

As concerns this clone: Relative to the germline gene, one junction end is altered; a read error may explain this. This chain uses TRBV6-4 with TRBJ1-1; D is ambiguous. The CDR3 is 13 residues long. Germline values: CDR1 MRHNA, CDR2 SNTAGT. The CDR3 loop reads CASRDSLYTEAFF. CDR3 in DNA: TGTGCCAGCAGGGACTCGCTTTACACTGAAGCTTTCTTT.

CDR3 bases: TGTGCCAGCAGCCCACAGGGGACAGCCCGAGGTGACCAGCATTTT. This codes for CASSPQGTARGDQHF. The V gene is TRBV4-2, the J gene TRBJ1-5; 7 bases fit TRBD1. V shed 4 bases and J 12 bases; nucleotides not matched to a gene: 15. Germline-derived CDR1 and CDR2 are LGHNA and YNFKEQ. The CDR3 totals 15 residues.

This clone was recorded only once. The gene calls are TRBV11-3 and TRBJ2-1; either TRBD1 or TRBD2 may supply D (5 bases each). The germline V gene encodes CDR1 SGHNT and CDR2 YENEEA. The CDR3 consists of 17 residues. Between the trimmed V and J ends, which lost 2 bases and 0 bases, there was a span of 14 bases. The CDR3: CASSLFTGTSSYNEQFF. Written as DNA, the CDR3 is TGTGCCAGCAGCTTATTTACGGGGACCAGCTCCTACAATGAGCAGTTCTTC.

V is TRBV6-6 and J is TRBJ1-2; D gene uncertain. The V end lost 7 bases, the J end lost 3 bases, and 9 bases lay between the germline ends. This CDR3 spans 12 amino acids. Germline CDR1 reads MNHNY; CDR2 reads SVGAGI (reference sequence). As DNA, the CDR3 is TGTGCCAGCACCGGGTCGGACTATGGCTACACCTTC. Amino acid sequence: CASTGSDYGYTF.

The chain is built from TRBV3-1 (or the pseudogene TRBV3-2) and TRBJ1-2; 7 bases fit TRBD1. The CDR3 has 15 amino acids. CDR1 LGHDT and CDR2 YNNKEL come from the germline V gene (reference sequence). J was trimmed by 7 bases and V by 3 bases; bases with no gene match: 11. As DNA, the CDR3 is TGTGCCAGCAGCCAGCCCGCTGACAGGGTGGGTGGCTACACCTTC. Translation: CASSQPADRVGGYTF.

This chain connects TRBV7-9 to TRBJ2-1; 10 bases are a match to TRBD2. This CDR3 contains 18 residues. Losses at the gene ends were 8 bases for V and 9 bases for J; bases not matched to a gene: 22. Germline loops: CDR1 SEHNR, CDR2 FQNEAQ (reference sequence). CDR3 nucleotides: TGTGCCAGCCTTACTCACAGGGGGAGGCTAGCGGGAGACGGTGAGCAGTTCTTC. Protein product: CASLTHRGRLAGDGEQFF.

The rearrangement uses TRBV7-6 and TRBJ1-6, with D perhaps matching TRBD1 (5 bases). Looked up from germline, CDR1 is SGHVS and CDR2 is FNYEAQ. The CDR3 extends over 15 amino acids. V lost 1 base and J 5 bases, leaving 9 bases between the germline ends. The CDR3, as DNA: TGTGCCAGCAGCTTAGGGGACTGGGATAATTCACCCCTCCACTTT. Translated: CASSLGDWDNSPLHF.

The chain is built from TRBV28 and TRBJ2-7, with D possibly TRBD1 on 6 matching bases. Deletions cut 10 bases from V and 0 bases from J, with 19 bases between. The V gene's germline CDR1 is MDHEN and CDR2 SYDVKM. This CDR3 region has 15 residues. The CDR3 bases are TGTGCCACGGGCGAGGGACAATTTAGCTCCTACGAGCAGTACTTC. This encodes CATGEGQFSSYEQYF.

The chain is built from TRBV5-6 and TRBJ1-5; D perhaps matches TRBD1 (5 bases). The CDR3 runs 17 residues. Trimming took off 6 bases at V and 0 bases at J, with 19 bases between the two ends. CDR1 SGHDT and CDR2 YYEEEE come from the germline V gene. CDR3 region: CASNRGGETYSNQPQHF. As DNA, the CDR3 is TGTGCCAGCAACCGGGGAGGGGAGACGTATAGCAATCAGCCCCAGCATTTT.

The chain joins TRBV6-5 to TRBJ1-2; 8 nucleotides line up with TRBD1. Germline CDR1 reads MNHEY; CDR2 reads SVGAGI. The CDR3 consists of 15 residues. V lost 6 bases and J lost 2; bases outside the gene matches: 8. CDR3 in amino acids: CASRAPGQVNYGYTF. For the CDR3, the DNA is TGTGCCAGCAGGGCACCGGGACAGGTGAACTATGGCTACACCTTC.

The CDR3 here is CASSQGAGQGGGSHYGYTF. The CDR3 bases are TGCGCCAGCAGCCAAGGCGCAGGACAGGGGGGCGGGAGTCACTATGGCTACACCTTC. The chain links TRBV4-1 to TRBJ1-2, with 10 bases aligning to TRBD1. The CDR3 sequence is 19 residues long. The V gene end was trimmed by 1 base and the J gene end by 3 bases; junction bases not matched to a gene: 14. The germline gives CDR1 MGHRA, CDR2 YSYEKL.

The gene calls are TRBV9 and TRBJ2-1; the D call may be TRBD1 or TRBD2 (6 bases each). Trimming cost V 0 bases and J 9 bases, with 13 bases left between them. CDR3 length: 14 amino acids. Germline V CDR1 and CDR2: SGDLS, YYNGEE. The CDR3 nucleotides are TGTGCCAGCAGCGTAGACGGGGGCTCGGGTGAGCAGTTCTTC. Translating it yields CASSVDGGSGEQFF.

This chain connects TRBV4-1 to TRBJ2-1; 9 bases align to TRBD2. V shed 1 base and J 6 bases; nucleotides not matched to a gene: 13. The CDR3 is made up of 18 amino acids. Germline lookup yields CDR1 MGHRA and CDR2 YSYEKL. This chain's CDR3 is CASSQGRMTSGGTNEQFF. The CDR3 DNA reads TGCGCCAGCAGCCAAGGAAGGATGACTAGCGGAGGAACCAATGAGCAGTTCTTC.

The table lists this clone with a count of one. The chain uses TRBV9 and TRBJ1-5, with 7 bases identical to TRBD1. Germline V gene lookup returns CDR1 SGDLS and CDR2 YYNGEE. The CDR3 consists of 15 residues. The V segment lost 0 bases and the J segment 7 bases; nucleotides outside the gene matches: 7. The CDR3 DNA reads TGTGCCAGCAGCGTAGGCGGGGACAGAGCACAGCCCCAGCATTTT. The encoded protein is CASSVGGDRAQPQHF.

Notes on this clone: The sample carries other DNA sequences with the same CDR3. V gene TRBV6-5 combines with J gene TRBJ1-2; 7 bases map to TRBD1. The CDR3 runs to 14 residues. Germline V gene data show CDR1 as MNHEY and CDR2 as SVGAGI. V shed 0 bases, J shed 4 bases, and the junction held 2 bases outside the gene matches. The CDR3 sequence is CASSYSRGVYGYTF. Here the CDR3 DNA reads TGTGCCAGCAGTTACTCCAGGGGGGTCTATGGCTACACCTTC.

V is TRBV7-8 and J is TRBJ2-7; 11 bases align to TRBD2. V was clipped by 5 bases and J by 3 bases; unmatched bases: 6. Germline CDR1 reads SGHVS; CDR2 reads FQNEAQ. This CDR3 region has 15 residues. This chain's CDR3 is CASSGRTSGLYEQYF. CDR3 sequence (DNA): TGTGCCAGCAGCGGTAGGACTAGCGGGCTCTACGAGCAGTACTTC.

The chain combines TRBV7-2 with TRBJ2-1; D is unclear. This CDR3 comprises 11 residues. The germline V and J ends were trimmed by 3 bases and 6 bases, with 3 bases remaining between them. Germline-derived CDR1 and CDR2 are SGHTA and FQGNSA. The chain's CDR3 is CASSFPNEQFF. The DNA of the CDR3 is TGTGCCAGCAGCTTTCCCAATGAGCAGTTCTTC.

The chain couples TRBV7-9 to TRBJ1-1, with D uncertain. The V end was cut by 7 bases, the J end by 1 base, with 10 bases between. Germline CDR1 and CDR2: SEHNR and FQNEAQ (reference sequence). The CDR3 contains 13 residues. The CDR3 DNA sequence: TGTGCCAGCACTCCGACGGGGAACACTGAAGCTTTCTTT. Amino acids: CASTPTGNTEAFF.

This chain's CDR3 is CATSDPDRGRHTQYF. The DNA for the CDR3 is TGTGCCACCAGTGACCCCGACAGGGGTCGACATACGCAGTATTTT. The rearrangement links TRBV24-1 to TRBJ2-3; 8 bases are a match to TRBD1. This CDR3 is 15 amino acids long. Trimming at V came to 4 bases and at J to 7 bases, leaving 9 bases not matched to a gene. Germline-derived CDR1 and CDR2 are KGHDR and SFDVKD.

Here the CDR3 reads CASTIGQGSRSSGANVLTF. The CDR3 DNA sequence: TGTGCCAGTACCATAGGACAGGGAAGTAGGAGCTCTGGGGCCAACGTCCTGACTTTC. The chain carries TRBV19 and TRBJ2-6; 8 nucleotides match TRBD1. The CDR3 has 19 residues. V lost 7 bases, J lost 0 bases, and 14 bases stayed unmatched. Per germline, CDR1 LNHDA and CDR2 SQIVND (reference sequence).

This chain links TRBV5-1 with TRBJ2-2, with TRBD2 matching 10 bases. The CDR3 consists of 17 residues. J was trimmed by 8 bases and V by 2 bases; bases with no gene match: 12. CDR1 and CDR2 from the germline V gene are SGHRS and YFSETQ. In DNA, the CDR3 is TGCGCCAGCAGCTTAGACGGGACTAGCGCCAGCAGGGGGGAGCTGTTTTTT. As protein: CASSLDGTSASRGELFF.

The chain carries TRBV28 and TRBJ1-2, with 11 bases fitting TRBD1. V was clipped by 7 bases and J by 10 bases; unmatched bases: 11. CDR1 and CDR2 from the germline V gene are MDHEN and SYDVKM. CDR3 size: 14 residues. The CDR3 nucleotides read TGTGCCAGCACCGGTTACCGGGACAGGGGGTTCTACACCTTC. Translated: CASTGYRDRGFYTF.

The chain uses TRBV28 and TRBJ2-1; 10 nucleotides match TRBD2. Germline V lookup: CDR1 MDHEN, CDR2 SYDVKM. V shed 9 bases, J shed 8 bases, and the junction held 7 bases outside the gene matches. The CDR3 has 13 amino acids. This chain's CDR3 is CASLSGRADEQFF. CDR3 in DNA: TGTGCCAGTCTAAGCGGGAGGGCGGATGAGCAGTTCTTC.

A single count supports this clone. The chain joins TRBV6-2 or TRBV6-3 to TRBJ1-2; 8 nucleotides align to TRBD1. CDR3 length: 15 amino acids. With V trimmed by 2 bases and J by 2 bases, 4 bases remained unmatched. Germline V gives CDR1 MNHEY, CDR2 SVGEGT. The CDR3 sequence is CASSYLRTGNYGYTF. Written as DNA, the CDR3 is TGTGCCAGCAGTTACCTCCGGACAGGGAACTATGGCTACACCTTC.

CDR3 residues: CASHGMPPGGYYEQYF. The CDR3 nucleotides are TGTGCCAGCCATGGGATGCCACCGGGGGGCTACTACGAGCAGTACTTC. The chain carries TRBV28 and TRBJ2-7; TRBD2 is a possible D gene (7 bases). Germline V CDR1 and CDR2: MDHEN, SYDVKM. This CDR3 spans 16 amino acids. V lost 8 bases and J lost 3, with 23 bases in between. Full variable domain (remainder filled in from reference TRBV28 and TRBJ2-7): DVKVTQSSRYLVKRTGEKVFLECVQDMDHENMFWYRQDPGLGLRLIYFSYDVKMKEKGDIPEGYSVSREKKERFSLILESASTNQTSMYLCASHGMPPGGYYEQYFGPGTRLTVT.

V usage is TRBV5-6 and J usage is TRBJ2-1; TRBD2 matches at 11 bases. Germline V gives CDR1 SGHDT, CDR2 YYEEEE. The length of the CDR3 is 16 residues. J gave up 2 bases and V 0 bases, and 1 base lay outside the gene matches. This CDR3 is CASSLASGRPYNEQFF. CDR3 bases: TGTGCCAGCAGCTTGGCTAGCGGGAGGCCCTACAATGAGCAGTTCTTC.